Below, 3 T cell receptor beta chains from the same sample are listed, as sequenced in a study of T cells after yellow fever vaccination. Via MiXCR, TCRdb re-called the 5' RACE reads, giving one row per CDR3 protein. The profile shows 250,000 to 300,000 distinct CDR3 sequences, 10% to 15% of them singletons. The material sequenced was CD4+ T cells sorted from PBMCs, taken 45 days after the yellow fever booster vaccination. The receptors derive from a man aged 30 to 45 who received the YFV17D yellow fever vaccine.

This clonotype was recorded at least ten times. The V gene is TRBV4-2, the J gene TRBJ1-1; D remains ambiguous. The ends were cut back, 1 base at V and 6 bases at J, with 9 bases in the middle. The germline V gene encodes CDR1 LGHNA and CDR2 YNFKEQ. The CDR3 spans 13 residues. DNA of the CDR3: TGTGCCAGCAGCCAAGGCCAAACGGCTGAAGCTTTCTTT. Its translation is CASSQGQTAEAFF.

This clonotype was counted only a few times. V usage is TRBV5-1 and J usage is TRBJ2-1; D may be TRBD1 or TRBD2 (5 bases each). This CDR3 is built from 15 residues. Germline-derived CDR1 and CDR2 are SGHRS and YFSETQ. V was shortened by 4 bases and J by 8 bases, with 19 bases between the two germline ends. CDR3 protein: CASSQQVGVGDEQFF. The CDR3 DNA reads TGCGCCAGCAGCCAACAGGTGGGGGTAGGCGATGAGCAGTTCTTC.

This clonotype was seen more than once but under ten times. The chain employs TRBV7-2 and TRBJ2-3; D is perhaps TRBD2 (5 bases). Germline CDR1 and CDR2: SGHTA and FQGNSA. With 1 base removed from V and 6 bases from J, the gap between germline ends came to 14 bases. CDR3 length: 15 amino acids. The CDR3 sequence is CASSLVAGVVDTQYF. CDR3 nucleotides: TGTGCCAGCAGCTTAGTGGCCGGGGTGGTTGATACGCAGTATTTT.